The next 30 T cell receptor beta chains were all read from a single sample in a study of shared clonotypes between healthy human individuals. Data came from immunoSEQ multiplex PCR; TCRdb stores just in-frame clones and leaves some out. This repertoire shows around 2.5 million clones, over 85% found once; its top ten account for roughly 0.39%. The sequenced material came from naive CD4+ T cells from PBMCs. The sample's subset: CD45RA+ positively selected. These receptors were taken from a man younger than 30 in good health. Some clones in this sample may be carry-over from other donors' samples.

The chain joins TRBV7-9 to TRBJ1-6; weak D call: TRBD1 (5 bases). Germline assignment: CDR1 SEHNR and CDR2 FQNEAQ (reference sequence). The CDR3 spans 13 residues. V was trimmed by 5 bases and J by 9 bases, leaving 11 bases between them. The CDR3 spells CASSTGRTSPLHF. In DNA, the CDR3 is TGTGCCAGCAGCACGGGACGTACTTCACCCCTCCACTTT.

V is TRBV28 and J is TRBJ1-1; no clear D. The CDR3 extends over 11 amino acids. Germline loops: CDR1 MDHEN, CDR2 SYDVKM. Trimming pared 3 bases from V and 11 bases from J, leaving 10 bases between. CDR3 DNA: TGTGCCAGCAGTTTGAAGTATGCGGCTTTCTTT. It codes for CASSLKYAAFF.

A word on this clone: Other nucleotide sequences from this sample produce the same CDR3. The rearrangement links TRBV7-9 to TRBJ2-2; D is unclear. CDR1 and CDR2 (germline): SEHNR, FQNEAQ (reference sequence). The CDR3 spans 14 residues. V lost 1 base and J 4 bases, leaving 7 bases between the germline ends. This CDR3 reads CASSLDRFTGELFF. The CDR3 coding sequence is TGTGCCAGCAGCTTAGACAGATTCACCGGGGAGCTGTTTTTT.

The CDR3, as DNA: TGCAGCGCGAGCCCCCTGGGGACTGAAGCTTTCTTT. It is translated as CSASPLGTEAFF. The rearrangement joins TRBV29-1 to TRBJ1-1, with no clear D. With 7 bases removed from V and 5 bases from J, the gap between germline ends came to 14 bases. The CDR3 is 12 amino acids. The germline V gene encodes CDR1 SQVTM and CDR2 ANQGSEA.

The V gene is TRBV7-2, the J gene TRBJ1-5; D perhaps matches TRBD1 (5 bases). Trimming pared 5 bases from V and 9 bases from J, leaving 14 bases between. The length of the CDR3 is 13 residues. Germline CDR1 reads SGHTA; CDR2 reads FQGNSA. DNA of the CDR3: TGTGCCAGCAGCCTAGGCAGGGACCCGCCCCAGCATTTT. This encodes CASSLGRDPPQHF.

In its sample, this clone was seen once. V usage is TRBV6-1 and J usage is TRBJ1-5; no clear D. Trimming removed 4 bases at V and 5 bases at J, with 12 bases between. The CDR3 loop spans 14 amino acids. Per germline, CDR1 MNHNS and CDR2 SASEGT. The CDR3 loop is CASSVEQIYQPQHF. The CDR3 DNA follows: TGTGCCAGCAGTGTAGAACAGATCTATCAGCCCCAGCATTTT.

The genes are TRBV10-1 and TRBJ2-2; D call uncertain. Germline-derived CDR1 and CDR2 are WNHNN and SYGVQD (reference sequence). V lost 9 bases and J 4 bases, leaving 12 bases between the germline ends. The length of the CDR3 is 13 residues. As DNA, the CDR3 is TGCGCCAGTAAGCATCAGGTCACCGGGGAGCTGTTTTTT. Amino acid sequence: CASKHQVTGELFF.

As to this clone: The sample holds other DNA sequences that translate to the same CDR3. The V call is TRBV18, the J call TRBJ2-5; 10 positions match TRBD2. The CDR3 totals 15 residues. After removal of 1 base from V and 4 bases from J, the junction contained 3 bases not matched to a gene. Germline V gene data show CDR1 as KGHSH and CDR2 as LQKENI. CDR3 loop: CASSPLAGGGETQYF. For the CDR3, the DNA is TGTGCCAGCTCACCACTAGCGGGAGGTGGAGAGACCCAGTACTTC.

The rearrangement links TRBV28 to TRBJ2-7, with D perhaps being TRBD1 or TRBD2 (5 bases each). V shed 5 bases and J shed 6 bases, with 20 bases lying between them. The V gene's germline CDR1 is MDHEN and CDR2 SYDVKM. CDR3 length: 15 amino acids. CDR3 sequence: CASSPPRGVRGEQYF. The CDR3 region has the DNA TGTGCCAGCAGTCCCCCTCGAGGGGTTAGGGGCGAGCAGTACTTC.

Comment on this clone: Additional DNA sequences in this sample encode the identical CDR3. The rearrangement uses TRBV19 and TRBJ2-1; D remains ambiguous. CDR1 LNHDA and CDR2 SQIVND come from the germline V gene (reference sequence). This CDR3 has 12 amino acids. V lost 8 bases to trimming and J lost 3 bases, with 8 bases between them. The CDR3 here is CASRAGYNEQFF. CDR3 DNA sequence: TGTGCCAGTCGGGCCGGCTACAATGAGCAGTTCTTC.

V is TRBV5-1 and J is TRBJ2-1, with 9 bases that match TRBD1. CDR3 size: 15 residues. V lost 3 bases, J lost 8 bases, and 9 bases stayed unmatched. Germline V gene sequence: CDR1 SGHRS, CDR2 YFSETQ. CDR3 amino acids: CASSSPGQGRDEQFF. The CDR3 nucleotides read TGCGCCAGCAGCTCGCCGGGACAGGGAAGGGATGAGCAGTTCTTC. Full variable domain (missing parts from reference TRBV5-1 and TRBJ2-1): KAGVTQTPRYLIKTRGQQVTLSCSPISGHRSVSWYQQTPGQGLQFLFEYFSETQRNKGNFPGRFSGRQFSNSRSEMNVSTLELGDSALYLCASSSPGQGRDEQFFGPGTRLTVL.

This chain joins TRBV29-1 and TRBJ2-7, with TRBD2 identical over 9 bases. The length of the CDR3 is 15 residues. From germline, CDR1 is SQVTM and CDR2 ANQGSEA. V was pared by 5 bases and J by 6 bases, with 14 bases of the junction left unmatched. CDR3 DNA sequence: TGCAGCGTTTGTGCACGTCTAGCGGGGTCCATCGAGCAGTACTTC. It yields the protein CSVCARLAGSIEQYF.

The rearrangement joins TRBV10-1 to TRBJ2-7; D is undetermined. The CDR3 length is 13 residues. Per the germline V gene, CDR1 is WNHNN and CDR2 is SYGVQD (reference sequence). The V end was cut by 4 bases, the J end by 1 base, with 8 bases between. The CDR3 bases are TGCGCCAGCAGTGGTTCGGTATCCTACGAGCAGTACTTC. Amino acids: CASSGSVSYEQYF.

On this clone: In the same sample, other DNA sequences code for this CDR3. V gene TRBV5-4 combines with J gene TRBJ2-7, with 9 positions matching TRBD1. The CDR3 has 14 amino acids. The V segment lost 4 bases and the J segment 0 bases; nucleotides outside the gene matches: 2. Germline CDR1 reads SGHNT; CDR2 reads YYREEE (reference sequence). The CDR3 nucleotides read TGTGCCAGCAGCGCGGGACAGGGCTCCTACGAGCAGTACTTC. It codes for CASSAGQGSYEQYF.

V is TRBV28 and J is TRBJ1-2, with TRBD1 matching over 9 bases. Germline CDR1 and CDR2: MDHEN and SYDVKM. There are 16 residues in the CDR3. Trimming at V came to 3 bases and at J to 4 bases, leaving 9 bases not matched to a gene. The CDR3 reads CASSFLRGQGGYGYTF. The DNA for the CDR3 is TGTGCCAGCAGTTTCTTACGGGGACAGGGCGGCTATGGCTACACCTTC.

This clone turned up a few times. The chain carries TRBV18 and TRBJ1-2; D is unclear. The V gene's germline CDR1 is KGHSH and CDR2 LQKENI. CDR3 length: 12 amino acids. V was pared by 3 bases and J by 3 bases, with 5 bases between. The CDR3 reads CASSPAYYGYTF. The CDR3 nucleotides are TGTGCCAGCTCACCCGCGTACTATGGCTACACCTTC.

The chain joins TRBV4-3 to TRBJ2-3; D is perhaps TRBD2 (5 bases). V lost 2 bases, J lost 2 bases, and 11 bases lay in between. The CDR3 contains 15 residues. Germline lookup yields CDR1 LGHNA and CDR2 YSLEER. This CDR3 is CASSQRKRNTDTQYF. CDR3 nucleotides: TGCGCCAGCAGCCAACGGAAGCGGAACACAGATACGCAGTATTTT.

The V and J genes are TRBV7-8 and TRBJ2-1; the match to TRBD2 covers 9 bases. Germline values: CDR1 SGHVS, CDR2 FQNEAQ. This CDR3 region has 20 residues. Trimming cost V 5 bases and J 4 bases; bases outside gene matches: 21. The CDR3 reads CASSRPPGTSRIGAYNEQFF. For the CDR3, the DNA is TGTGCCAGCAGCAGGCCGCCCGGGACTAGCCGCATCGGAGCGTACAATGAGCAGTTCTTC.

In nucleotides, the CDR3 is TGCGCCAGCAGCCAAGATAGAGTAATGGTAGCGGGAGGGCCCAATGAGCAGTTCTTC. Amino acid sequence: CASSQDRVMVAGGPNEQFF. The V gene is TRBV4-1, the J gene TRBJ2-1, with 11 bases that match TRBD2. This CDR3 region has 19 residues. Losses at the gene ends were 0 bases for V and 6 bases for J; bases not matched to a gene: 13. In germline, CDR1 is MGHRA, CDR2 YSYEKL.

The gene calls are TRBV7-9 and TRBJ1-4, with 11 bases lining up with TRBD1. With 1 base clipped from V and 8 bases from J, the junction kept 12 bases outside the gene matches. Looked up from germline, CDR1 is SEHNR and CDR2 is FQNEAQ (reference sequence). This CDR3 spans 18 amino acids. The CDR3 DNA reads TGTGCCAGCAGCTTAGGGACAGGGGGCCTACGAAGCCGCGAAAAACTGTTTTTT. Its translation: CASSLGTGGLRSREKLFF. Full variable domain (missing parts from reference TRBV7-9 and TRBJ1-4): DTGVSQNPRHKITKRGQNVTFRCDPISEHNRLYWYRQTLGQGPEFLTYFQNEAQLEKSRLLSDRFSAERPKGSFSTLEIQRTEQGDSAMYLCASSLGTGGLRSREKLFFGSGTQLSVL.

The J gene is TRBJ2-1, the V gene TRBV29-1, with a weak D call TRBD2 (6 bases). V lost 4 bases and J lost 7, with 11 bases in between. Looked up from germline, CDR1 is SQVTM and CDR2 is ANQGSEA. CDR3 length: 12 amino acids. As DNA, the CDR3 is TGCAGCGTTGCGGGAGCTGTTAATGAGCAGTTCTTC. Translated, it gives CSVAGAVNEQFF.

J is TRBJ1-2 and V is TRBV11-2, with no clear D. The CDR3 consists of 14 residues. V shed 1 base and J shed 8 bases, with 14 bases lying between them. Germline loops: CDR1 SGHAT, CDR2 FQNNGV. The CDR3 here is CASSLGGRVGGYTF. CDR3 DNA sequence: TGTGCCAGCAGCTTAGGAGGGAGGGTAGGGGGCTACACCTTC.

The rearrangement joins TRBV7-8 to TRBJ2-5; D gene ambiguous. V gave up 7 bases and J gave up 1 base, with 13 bases separating them. This CDR3 spans 14 amino acids. CDR1 and CDR2 from the germline V gene are SGHVS and FQNEAQ. CDR3 nucleotides: TGTGCCAGCACCAAGGAGATATCCCAAGAGACCCAGTACTTC. Translated: CASTKEISQETQYF.

This chain joins TRBV2 and TRBJ2-7; D may match TRBD1 or TRBD2 (5 bases each). Trimming pared 8 bases from V and 3 bases from J, leaving 14 bases between. Germline CDR1 is SNHLY and CDR2 is FYNNEI. The CDR3 is 13 amino acids. The CDR3 region has the DNA TGTGCCAGCGGTACCGGGACGAACTACGAGCAGTACTTC. Its translation: CASGTGTNYEQYF. Using reference TRBV2 and TRBJ2-7 for the parts outside the CDR3, the full variable domain is EPEVTQTPSHQVTQMGQEVILRCVPISNHLYFYWYRQILGQKVEFLVSFYNNEISEKSEIFDDQFSVERPDGSNFTLKIRSTKLEDSAMYFCASGTGTNYEQYFGPGTRLTVT.

The rearrangement joins TRBV7-9 to TRBJ2-5; possibly TRBD1 or TRBD2 for D (6 bases each). The CDR3 extends over 14 amino acids. Germline assignment: CDR1 SEHNR and CDR2 FQNEAQ (reference sequence). With 5 bases removed from V and 4 bases from J, the gap between germline ends came to 14 bases. CDR3 sequence (DNA): TGTGCCAGCAGCATGAGGAGGGGGACAGAGACCCAGTACTTC. Amino acids: CASSMRRGTETQYF.

The chain carries TRBV5-4 and TRBJ1-1; D may be TRBD1 (5 bases). Germline V gene sequence: CDR1 SGHNT, CDR2 YYREEE (reference sequence). The ends were cut back, 3 bases at V and 0 bases at J, with 9 bases in the middle. The length of the CDR3 is 14 residues. Here the CDR3 reads CASSWGTMNTEAFF. The CDR3 coding sequence is TGTGCCAGCAGCTGGGGGACCATGAACACTGAAGCTTTCTTT. The full variable domain, with the rest looked up from reference TRBV5-4 and TRBJ1-1, is ETGVTQSPTHLIKTRGQQVTLRCSSQSGHNTVSWYQQALGQGPQFIFQYYREEENGRGNFPPRFSGLQFPNYSSELNVNALELDDSALYLCASSWGTMNTEAFFGQGTRLTVV.

V usage is TRBV5-6 and J usage is TRBJ2-7; no reliable D call. V lost 1 base to trimming and J lost 4 bases, with 12 bases between them. Germline V CDR1 and CDR2: SGHDT, YYEEEE. The CDR3 is 14 amino acids. The CDR3 DNA sequence: TGTGCCAGCAGCTTGTGGGGTAGCTGGTACGAGCAGTACTTC. This translates into CASSLWGSWYEQYF.

The rearrangement links TRBV29-1 to TRBJ2-1; 7 bases agree with TRBD2. CDR3 size: 13 residues. Trimming took 7 bases from V and 7 from J; bases not matched to a gene: 10. CDR1 and CDR2 (germline): SQVTM, ANQGSEA. In nucleotides, the CDR3 is TGCAGCGCCTTAGGGCAGGGAGGGAATGAGCAGTTCTTC. It codes for CSALGQGGNEQFF.

The chain uses TRBV28 and TRBJ1-1; 7 positions match TRBD1. Per germline, CDR1 MDHEN and CDR2 SYDVKM. CDR3 length: 13 amino acids. J lost 11 bases, V lost 4 bases, and 10 bases had no gene match. The DNA for the CDR3 is TGTGCCAGCAGTTCCCCCGGGACAGTTGTGGCTTTCTTT. Translation: CASSSPGTVVAFF.

J is TRBJ2-1 and V is TRBV18; no clear D gene. The ends were cut back, 1 base at V and 8 bases at J, with 12 bases in the middle. Germline CDR1 KGHSH, CDR2 LQKENI. This CDR3 has 14 residues. The CDR3 loop is CASSPRANGDEQFF. DNA of the CDR3: TGTGCCAGCTCACCACGAGCCAATGGGGATGAGCAGTTCTTC.